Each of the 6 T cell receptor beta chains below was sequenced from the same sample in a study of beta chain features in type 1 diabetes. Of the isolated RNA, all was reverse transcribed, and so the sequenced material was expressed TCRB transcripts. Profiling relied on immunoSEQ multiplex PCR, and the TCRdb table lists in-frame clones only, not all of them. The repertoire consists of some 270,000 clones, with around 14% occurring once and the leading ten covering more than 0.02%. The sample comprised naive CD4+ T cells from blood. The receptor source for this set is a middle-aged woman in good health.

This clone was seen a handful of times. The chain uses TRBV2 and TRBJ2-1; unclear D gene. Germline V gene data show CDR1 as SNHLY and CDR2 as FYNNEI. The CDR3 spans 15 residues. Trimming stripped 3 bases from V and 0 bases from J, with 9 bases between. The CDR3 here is CASSDPTSSYNEQFF. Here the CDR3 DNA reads TGTGCCAGCAGTGACCCCACCAGCTCCTACAATGAGCAGTTCTTC.

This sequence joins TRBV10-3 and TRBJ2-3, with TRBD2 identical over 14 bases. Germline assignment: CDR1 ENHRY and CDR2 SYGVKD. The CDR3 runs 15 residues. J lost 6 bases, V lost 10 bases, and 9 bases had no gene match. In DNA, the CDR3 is TGTGCCAGCGGACTAGCGGGGGGTGCGGGGGATACGCAGTATTTT. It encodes CASGLAGGAGDTQYF.

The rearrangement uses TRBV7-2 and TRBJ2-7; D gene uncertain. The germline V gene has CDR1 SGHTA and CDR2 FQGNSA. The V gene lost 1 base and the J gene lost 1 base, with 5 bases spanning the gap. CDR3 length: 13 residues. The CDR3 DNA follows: TGTGCCAGCAGCTTAGGAGTTTCCTACGAGCAGTACTTC. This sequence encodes CASSLGVSYEQYF.

Here the CDR3 reads CASSLRHRDRGSFNYGYTF. The CDR3 DNA follows: TGTGCCAGCAGCTTACGCCACAGGGACAGGGGAAGTTTCAACTATGGCTACACCTTC. The chain recombines TRBV7-9 with TRBJ1-2; 10 bases fit TRBD1. CDR1 and CDR2 (germline): SEHNR, FQNEAQ (reference sequence). After removal of 2 bases from V and 2 bases from J, the junction contained 14 bases not matched to a gene. The CDR3 is made up of 19 amino acids.

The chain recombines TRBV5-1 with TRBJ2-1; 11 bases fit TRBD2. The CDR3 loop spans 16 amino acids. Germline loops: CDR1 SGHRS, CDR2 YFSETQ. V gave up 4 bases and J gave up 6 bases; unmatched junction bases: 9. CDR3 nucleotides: TGCGCCAGCAGCCTTACGACTAGCGGGGTCGGCAATGAGCAGTTCTTC. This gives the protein CASSLTTSGVGNEQFF.

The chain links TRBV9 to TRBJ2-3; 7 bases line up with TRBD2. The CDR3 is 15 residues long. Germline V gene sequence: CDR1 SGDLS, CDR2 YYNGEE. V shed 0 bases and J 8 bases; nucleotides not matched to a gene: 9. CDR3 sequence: CASSVAMTIAGTQYF. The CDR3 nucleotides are TGTGCCAGCAGCGTAGCGATGACTATAGCGGGTACGCAGTATTTT.